A selection of T cell receptor beta chains follows, all from one sample in a study of T cell responses to AZD1222 COVID-19 vaccine. TCRdb keeps only in-frame clones here, not all; method: immunoSEQ multiplex PCR. The table records 150,000 to 200,000 clones, 75% to 90% of them present only once. The specimen comprised peripheral blood, sampled on day 0 of MenACWY control vaccination. The receptors here all came from an adult in good health. The CDR3 runs from the conserved cysteine through the conserved F or W. D genes are given only for firm matches. Clone sizes are given selectively: once, few, many, or a class where the clone is expanded.

clone_size j_call d_call v_call cdr3_nt cdr3_aa
- TRBJ2-7 - TRBV11-3 TGTGCCAGCAGCTTAGCAGGCAGGAAATCCTACGAGCAGTACTTC CASSLAGRKSYEQYF
- TRBJ1-5 - TRBV7-9 TGTGCCAGCAGCACAGGAGATAGCAATCAGCCCCAGCATTTT CASSTGDSNQPQHF
- TRBJ1-2 TRBD1 TRBV2 TGTGCCAGCAGTTCGCAGGGGGGTGGCTACACCTTC CASSSQGGGYTF
- TRBJ2-2 TRBD2 TRBV3-1/TRBV3-2 TGTGCCAGCAGCCAGACTAGCGGGGCTACCGGGGAGCTGTTTTTT CASSQTSGATGELFF
- TRBJ2-1 - TRBV29-1 TGCAGCGACAGGCCCTATAATGAGCAGTTCTTC CSDRPYNEQFF
- TRBJ1-6 - TRBV6-5 TGTGCCAGCAGTTTGGCCCGCCAGTCACCCCTCCACTTT CASSLARQSPLHF
- TRBJ1-4 TRBD1 TRBV29-1 TGCAGCGTTTTAGGACAGGGGGATAATGAAAAACTGTTTTTT CSVLGQGDNEKLFF
- TRBJ2-1 - TRBV28 TGTGCCAGCAGTCTCCTGTCCGGGGACAATGAGCAGTTCTTC CASSLLSGDNEQFF
- TRBJ1-6 TRBD1 TRBV27 TGTGCCAGCAGTTCCTTTAGGGACAGGGCTAATTCACCCCTCCACTTT CASSSFRDRANSPLHF
- TRBJ2-3 - TRBV10-3 TGTGCCATCAGTGAGTCAACTAGCTTGGGGGTAGATACGCAGTATTTT CAISESTSLGVDTQYF
- TRBJ1-1 - TRBV7-6 TGTGCCAGCAGCTCAGGGGCGGGGGGCTGGAACACTGAAGCTTTCTTT CASSSGAGGWNTEAFF
- TRBJ2-3 - TRBV7-9 TGTGCCAGCAGCTTAGGCCCAGGGGGCACAGATACGCAGTATTTT CASSLGPGGTDTQYF
- TRBJ1-2 TRBD1 TRBV6-5 TGTGCCAGCAGTAACACAGGGGACTATGGCTACACCTTC CASSNTGDYGYTF
- TRBJ1-1 - TRBV6-5 TGTGCCAGTCGGCAGGGTACTGAAGCTTTCTTT CASRQGTEAFF
- TRBJ2-7 TRBD2 TRBV5-4 TGTGCCAGCAGCCTAGGACTAGCGGGTGTTACCTACGAGCAGTACTTC CASSLGLAGVTYEQYF
- TRBJ2-3 - TRBV4-3 TGCGCCAGCAGCCAAGAGGGCCAGGAGACAGATACGCAGTATTTT CASSQEGQETDTQYF
- TRBJ2-5 - TRBV5-4 TGTGCCAGCAGCCGAGGGCAGCGACCCCAAGAGACCCAGTACTTC CASSRGQRPQETQYF
- TRBJ2-7 - TRBV5-1 TGCGCCAGCAGCGAGAACTACGAGCAGTACTTC CASSENYEQYF
- TRBJ1-2 - TRBV3-1/TRBV3-2 TGTGCCAGCAGCCAAGATAGGGATAGTGGGGATGGTAACTATGGCTACACCTTC CASSQDRDSGDGNYGYTF
- TRBJ1-6 - TRBV7-2 TGTGCCAGCAGCACAACAGGTGGGGGGTCACCCCTCCACTTT CASSTTGGGSPLHF
- TRBJ2-7 - TRBV5-1 TGCGCCAGCAGCTTGGAGTTACAGCTAGACTACGAGCAGTACTTC CASSLELQLDYEQYF
- TRBJ2-3 TRBD1 TRBV9 TGTGCCAGCAGCGAAGGGGGCCAGTGGGGAAATACGCAGTATTTT CASSEGGQWGNTQYF
- TRBJ2-2 - TRBV28 TGTGCCAGCAGTTCCACTATCAGGGCCACCGGGGAGCTGTTTTTT CASSSTIRATGELFF
- TRBJ1-3 - TRBV4-1 TGCGCCAGCAGCCAAGATGTTCTTGGGATGTATCGAAACACCATATATTTT CASSQDVLGMYRNTIYF
- TRBJ2-1 TRBD2 TRBV9 TGTGCCAGCAGCGTAGGCAGCGGGGGGGCCCAGTTTTTCAATGAGCAGTTCTTC CASSVGSGGAQFFNEQFF
- TRBJ2-3 TRBD2 TRBV4-1 TGCGCCAGCAGCCCGACTAGCGGGAGCACAGATACGCAGTATTTT CASSPTSGSTDTQYF
- TRBJ1-6 - TRBV4-2 TGTGCCAGCAGCCAACAGGGAGGAATTTCACCCCTCCACTTT CASSQQGGISPLHF
- TRBJ2-7 - TRBV27 TGTGCCAGCAGTTCCTCCCAGAATACCTACGAGCAGTACTTC CASSSSQNTYEQYF
- TRBJ2-7 TRBD2 TRBV7-9 TGTGCCAGCAGCTTAGGGTGGAGACTAGCGGGAACCTCCTACGAGCAGTACTTC CASSLGWRLAGTSYEQYF
- TRBJ1-3 - TRBV7-9 TGTGCCAGCAGCTACAGCCCCATTAGCTCTGGAAACACCATATATTTT CASSYSPISSGNTIYF
- TRBJ2-7 - TRBV11-2 TGTGCCAGCAGCTTAGGTAGGGGGGTGGGAATCTACGAGCAGTACTTC CASSLGRGVGIYEQYF
few TRBJ1-5 - TRBV21-1 TGTGCCAGCAGCAAAAGTCCGGGAGGGCCCCAGCATTTT CASSKSPGGPQHF
- TRBJ2-7 TRBD1 TRBV27 TGTGCCAGCCGCCCCGGGACAGATCCCTCCTACGAGCAGTACTTC CASRPGTDPSYEQYF
- TRBJ2-5 - TRBV7-9 TGTGCCAGCAGCCCCAACGGGGACCAAGAGACCCAGTACTTC CASSPNGDQETQYF
- TRBJ2-5 - TRBV7-9 TGTGCCAGCAGCTTAGCAGCTGCCGGGTCTGGGGAGACCCAGTACTTC CASSLAAAGSGETQYF
few TRBJ2-1 - TRBV6-2/TRBV6-3 TGTGCCAGCAGTTACAAACGTACAAATGAGCAGTTCTTC CASSYKRTNEQFF
- TRBJ2-2 - TRBV4-2 TGTGCCAGCAGCCAACCAACCGGGGAGCTGTTTTTT CASSQPTGELFF
- TRBJ2-2 - TRBV4-1 TGCGCCAGCAGCCAAGAGGGGTCCACCGGGGAGCTGTTTTTT CASSQEGSTGELFF
- TRBJ1-6 TRBD1 TRBV4-3 TGCGCCAGCAGCCAAGGTGGGACAGATGGGAATTCACCCCTCCACTTT CASSQGGTDGNSPLHF
- TRBJ2-7 - TRBV11-2 TGTGCCAGCAGCCCGGGGTGGTCATCCTACGAGCAGTACTTC CASSPGWSSYEQYF
- TRBJ2-1 TRBD2 TRBV29-1 TGCAGCGCGGGACTAGTCAATGAGCAGTTCTTC CSAGLVNEQFF